This T cell receptor (beta chain) was recorded in a study of T cell changes during pregnancy in multiple sclerosis. Germline CDR1 is GTSNPN and CDR2 is SVGIG (reference sequence). The V gene end was trimmed by 3 bases and the J gene end by 5 bases; junction bases not matched to a gene: 14. The CDR3 contains 17 residues. The protocol was immunoSEQ multiplex PCR, while the TCRdb copy is restricted to in-frame clones and leaves out a portion. The data hold around 35,000 clones, with 85% to 95% observed a single time. The TCR originated in a female donor with multiple sclerosis, enrolled in a pregnancy study. The sample consisted of CD4+ T cells from peripheral blood mononuclear cells, taken in the second trimester of pregnancy. This chain uses TRBV30 with TRBJ2-3; 10 bases map to TRBD2. The CDR3 nucleotides read TGTGCCTGGAGGAGGGGGAGCGGGGGGGTAAAGATAGATACGCAGTATTTT. Its translation is CAWRRGSGGVKIDTQYF.